What follows are 20 T cell receptor beta chains derived from one specimen sequenced in a study of blood T cell repertoires in COVID-19. Assay used: immunoSEQ multiplex PCR; TCRdb lists only in-frame clones, some missing. The sample consists of some 39,000 clones, around 80% of them appearing once. The specimen sequenced was peripheral blood. These receptors were collected from a man older than 75 with acute or convalescent COVID-19.

The rearrangement links TRBV27 to TRBJ2-5, with 9 bases lining up with TRBD1. This CDR3 contains 15 residues. Per the germline V gene, CDR1 is MNHEY and CDR2 is SMNVEV (reference sequence). The J segment lost 3 bases and the V segment lost 5 bases, leaving 7 bases of the junction unmatched. CDR3 nucleotide sequence: TGTGCCAGCAGTGCAACCGGGACAGGGAAAGAGACCCAGTACTTC. Residues: CASSATGTGKETQYF.

The chain has TRBV6-6 and TRBJ2-1, with 14 bases lining up with TRBD2. The J segment lost 10 bases and the V segment lost 6 bases, leaving 11 bases of the junction unmatched. In germline, CDR1 is MNHNY, CDR2 SVGAGI (reference sequence). The CDR3 loop spans 16 amino acids. The CDR3 here is CASSDRGLAGVREQFF. The CDR3 DNA reads TGTGCCAGCAGCGACCGGGGACTAGCGGGAGTCAGGGAGCAGTTCTTC.

The rearrangement uses TRBV28 and TRBJ2-1; 7 bases align to TRBD1. The CDR3 length is 14 residues. With 11 bases clipped from V and 6 bases from J, the junction kept 13 bases outside the gene matches. CDR1 is MDHEN and CDR2 is SYDVKM in the germline V gene. The chain's CDR3 is CAARGTAGLNEQFF. The CDR3 DNA follows: TGTGCCGCCAGGGGGACGGCCGGTCTCAATGAGCAGTTCTTC. Drawing the rest from reference TRBV28 and TRBJ2-1, the complete variable domain is DVKVTQSSRYLVKRTGEKVFLECVQDMDHENMFWYRQDPGLGLRLIYFSYDVKMKEKGDIPEGYSVSREKKERFSLILESASTNQTSMYLCAARGTAGLNEQFFGPGTRLTVL.

The chain joins TRBV29-1 to TRBJ2-3; 11 positions match TRBD2. The CDR3 is 14 amino acids. Germline assignment: CDR1 SQVTM and CDR2 ANQGSEA. V trimming: 4 bases; J trimming: 8 bases; junction bases outside the gene matches: 8. For the CDR3, the DNA is TGCAGCGTTGGGATTAGCGGGGGGGCGGGTACGCAGTATTTT. It is translated as CSVGISGGAGTQYF.

The chain links TRBV19 to TRBJ1-1; D is unresolved. CDR1 and CDR2 from the germline V gene are LNHDA and SQIVND (reference sequence). V gave up 3 bases and J gave up 4 bases, with 9 bases separating them. The CDR3 spans 13 residues. CDR3 DNA: TGTGCCAGTAGTATTGGCTTTGGCACTGAAGCTTTCTTT. This gives the protein CASSIGFGTEAFF. Based on the CDR3 plus reference TRBV19 and TRBJ1-1, the full variable domain is DGGITQSPKYLFRKEGQNVTLSCEQNLNHDAMYWYRQDPGQGLRLIYYSQIVNDFQKGDIAEGYSVSREKKESFPLTVTSAQKNPTAFYLCASSIGFGTEAFFGQGTRLTVV.

This chain uses TRBV24-1 with TRBJ2-5; 13 bases align to TRBD2. This CDR3 has 14 amino acids. Germline lookup yields CDR1 KGHDR and CDR2 SFDVKD. The V gene end was trimmed by 9 bases and the J gene end by 5 bases; junction bases not matched to a gene: 5. The CDR3 loop is CATGLAGEGETQYF. CDR3 DNA sequence: TGTGCCACCGGACTAGCGGGAGAAGGGGAGACCCAGTACTTC.

The CDR3 coding sequence is TGTGCCAGCAGGCTACTAACCAATGAGCAGTTCTTC. Translating it yields CASRLLTNEQFF. This chain connects TRBV28 to TRBJ2-1; D not certain. The CDR3 length is 12 residues. Per germline, CDR1 MDHEN and CDR2 SYDVKM. V lost 6 bases and J lost 6, with 9 bases in between.

The sample holds a few counts of this clone. The chain carries TRBV5-1 and TRBJ2-7; 8 nucleotides match TRBD2. The CDR3 has 15 amino acids. Germline CDR1 is SGHRS and CDR2 is YFSETQ. V trimming: 7 bases; J trimming: 0 bases; junction bases outside the gene matches: 9. CDR3: CASEALAAVSYEQYF. The DNA of the CDR3 is TGCGCCAGCGAGGCACTAGCGGCGGTCTCCTACGAGCAGTACTTC.

V gene TRBV5-5 combines with J gene TRBJ1-5; 7 bases fit TRBD1. Germline assignment: CDR1 SGHKS and CDR2 YYEKEE (reference sequence). The V gene end was trimmed by 4 bases and the J gene end by 3 bases; junction bases not matched to a gene: 10. The CDR3 contains 16 residues. The CDR3 sequence: CASSPTLTGTNQPQHF. CDR3 nucleotide sequence: TGTGCCAGCAGCCCCACGTTGACAGGGACCAATCAGCCCCAGCATTTT.

This clone has just a few counts. The chain joins TRBV11-2 to TRBJ1-1; possibly TRBD1 for D (6 bases). Germline-derived CDR1 and CDR2 are SGHAT and FQNNGV. This CDR3 is built from 14 residues. The V gene lost 6 bases and the J gene lost 8 bases, with 19 bases spanning the gap. The chain's CDR3 is CASSSPRGSIEAFF. CDR3 DNA sequence: TGTGCCAGCAGTTCCCCCAGGGGATCTATAGAAGCTTTCTTT.

V gene TRBV5-4 combines with J gene TRBJ2-1, with 9 bases aligning to TRBD2. Unmatched junction bases numbered 15, after V lost 6 bases and J lost 5 bases. The CDR3 loop spans 17 amino acids. In germline, CDR1 is SGHNT, CDR2 YYREEE (reference sequence). The chain's CDR3 is CASTPRGGGAQNNEQFF. Written as DNA, the CDR3 is TGTGCCAGCACCCCCCGGGGCGGGGGGGCTCAAAACAATGAGCAGTTCTTC.

This clone has just a few counts. This chain connects TRBV7-9 to TRBJ2-5; 10 nucleotides agree with TRBD2. The CDR3 contains 18 residues. V gave up 0 bases and J gave up 4 bases; unmatched junction bases: 11. Germline V gives CDR1 SEHNR, CDR2 FQNEAQ (reference sequence). The CDR3 DNA is TGTGCCAGCAGCTTAGCTCGGCTAGCGGGGGATCGGGGAGAGACCCAGTACTTC. Translated, it gives CASSLARLAGDRGETQYF.

Note on this clone: Other DNA sequences from this sample encode an identical CDR3 as well. The chain links TRBV4-1 to TRBJ1-4; no clear D. V lost 1 base and J lost 11, with 11 bases in between. Germline-derived CDR1 and CDR2 are MGHRA and YSYEKL. The CDR3 contains 13 residues. The CDR3 loop is CASSQVLGEKLFF. CDR3 DNA sequence: TGCGCCAGCAGCCAAGTCCTAGGTGAGAAACTGTTTTTT.

This clone was seen a handful of times. This rearrangement joins TRBV5-1 to TRBJ1-4; 7 nucleotides line up with TRBD1. The trim removed 4 bases at V and 0 bases at J, leaving 12 bases unmatched. Germline values: CDR1 SGHRS, CDR2 YFSETQ. The CDR3 spans 18 residues. DNA for the CDR3: TGCGCCAGCAGCCCTAGAACAGGGGCCGGGACAACTAATGAAAAACTGTTTTTT. Translation: CASSPRTGAGTTNEKLFF.

This clone was seen a handful of times. The rearrangement joins TRBV18 to TRBJ2-1; 9 bases agree with TRBD2. The CDR3 is 12 residues long. J was trimmed by 8 bases and V by 6 bases; bases with no gene match: 2. Germline loops: CDR1 KGHSH, CDR2 LQKENI. DNA for the CDR3: TGTGCCAGCTCGCGGACTAGCGATGAGCAGTTCTTC. As protein: CASSRTSDEQFF.

The chain joins TRBV11-2 to TRBJ1-1; 9 nucleotides agree with TRBD1. The germline V gene has CDR1 SGHAT and CDR2 FQNNGV. The CDR3 is 14 residues long. V lost 5 bases to trimming and J lost 5 bases; unmatched junction nucleotides: 6. The DNA of the CDR3 is TGTGCCAGCAGCCCGGGACAGGGAACGACTGAAGCTTTCTTT. Protein sequence: CASSPGQGTTEAFF.

The chain links TRBV25-1 to TRBJ2-7; tentative D call: TRBD2 (6 bases). CDR1 and CDR2 from the germline V gene are MGHDK and SYGVNS. Trimming shortened V by 1 base and J by 6 bases, and 10 bases separated the two germline ends. This CDR3 is 13 amino acids long. CDR3 nucleotides: TGTGCCAGCAGTGAATCGTACGGGGGCGAGCAGTACTTC. Encoded protein: CASSESYGGEQYF.

The chain joins TRBV28 to TRBJ2-3; 10 nucleotides line up with TRBD2. CDR1 and CDR2 (germline): MDHEN, SYDVKM. J gave up 4 bases and V 3 bases, and 7 bases lay outside the gene matches. The CDR3 is 16 residues long. In nucleotides, the CDR3 is TGTGCCAGCAGTTTTTCAAGCGGGAGGGCGGCAGATACGCAGTATTTT. As protein: CASSFSSGRAADTQYF.

V and J are TRBV10-3 and TRBJ2-2; TRBD2 is a possible D gene (6 bases). Per germline, CDR1 ENHRY and CDR2 SYGVKD. There are 15 residues in the CDR3. The V end was cut by 6 bases, the J end by 4 bases, with 15 bases between. CDR3 in amino acids: CAIRGEGRLTGELFF. The CDR3 nucleotides are TGTGCCATCAGGGGGGAAGGGAGGCTCACCGGGGAGCTGTTTTTT.

CDR3 sequence: CASSIGVYNEQFF. The CDR3 DNA reads as TGTGCCAGCAGTATTGGAGTATACAATGAGCAGTTCTTC. The rearrangement uses TRBV7-3 and TRBJ2-1, with unresolved D. This CDR3 has 13 amino acids. V dropped 6 bases and J dropped 4 bases, with 10 bases sitting between them. Germline CDR1 and CDR2: SGHTA and FQGTGA.